This T cell receptor beta chain was retrieved from a study of CD8+ T cells in alopecia areata. Of note for this clone: Its antigen remains unknown.

RNA extraction and reverse transcription yielded cDNA as sequencing template. Repertoires were generated with immunoSEQ multiplex PCR, while TCRdb's copy carries only in-frame clones and drops some. The sample yields approximately 89,000 clones, just over 50% seen once. Regarding the study as a whole: Relative to mice, TCR sharing across patients was less clear, a difference possibly HLA-related.

Material for sequencing was NKG2D-high CD8+ T cells sorted from blood. This clonotype originated in a human donor with alopecia areata.

The CDR3 region has the DNA TGTGCCTGGAGTGCTTCAGGGAACTATGGCTACACCTTC. Translated, it gives CAWSASGNYGYTF. J is TRBJ1-2 and V is TRBV30; a possible D gene is TRBD1 (5 bases). The CDR3 has 13 residues. The germline V and J ends were trimmed by 1 base and 2 bases, with 8 bases remaining between them. CDR1 and CDR2 (germline): GTSNPN, SVGIG (reference sequence).